This T cell receptor beta chain came from a study of somatic mutations in cytotoxic T cells in rheumatoid arthritis. This clone came up a few times. As yet, its antigen is unknown. Clones were read by immunoSEQ multiplex PCR, and TCRdb kept only the in-frame ones, dropping some. The table records more than 4,500 clones, around four fifths of them present only once. V shed 7 bases, J shed 5 bases, and the junction held 14 bases outside the gene matches. Germline V CDR1 and CDR2: MNHGY, SVAAGI. The CDR3 is made up of 15 amino acids. Findings and caveats of the study: Statistically, CD8+ T-cell clonality was not significantly distinct between individuals with rheumatoid arthritis and age-matched healthy controls. Each of about an eighth of the roughly 60 patients had a largest CD8+ clone that made up more than 20% of CD8+ cells.

This sequence joins TRBV6-9 and TRBJ2-7; 7 nucleotides align to TRBD2. The source material was CD8+ T cells sorted from blood. This clonotype originated in a woman aged 45-60 years with rheumatoid arthritis. The DNA of the CDR3 is TGTGCCAGCAAGCAGGGTCTGGCGGGAGCTAACGAGCAGTACTTC. Its translation: CASKQGLAGANEQYF.